The 26 T cell receptor beta chains in this list originate from one sample, sequenced in a study of T cells in Graves' hyperthyroidism and ophthalmopathy. RNA transcripts gave rise to amplified TCR beta CDR3 regions. A first-round RT-PCR of the TCR CDR3 used the HTBI primer set. From the multiplex PCR reads, TCRdb called clonotypes with MiXCR, one entry per CDR3 protein. The sample includes 150,000 or so distinct CDR3 sequences, 9.4% of them seen just once. Sequencing was performed on blood. Receptors were obtained from a young woman with Graves' hyperthyroidism that later progressed to Graves' ophthalmopathy.

The sample holds a few counts of this clonotype. J is TRBJ2-2 and V is TRBV12-5, with TRBD1 as a possible D gene (6 bases). The CDR3 loop spans 18 amino acids. Trimming removed 2 bases from V and 0 bases from J, with 16 bases in between. From germline, CDR1 is LGHNT and CDR2 FRNRAP. The CDR3 is CASGLFSRSGANTGELFF. CDR3 sequence (DNA): TGTGCTAGTGGTTTGTTCTCTCGGTCAGGGGCGAACACCGGGGAGCTGTTTTTT.

At least ten counts were recorded for this clonotype. The genes are TRBV7-2 and TRBJ2-1, with D perhaps matching TRBD2 (6 bases). The germline V and J ends were trimmed by 5 bases and 4 bases, with 12 bases remaining between them. Germline values: CDR1 SGHTA, CDR2 FQGNSA. This CDR3 region has 14 residues. Written as DNA, the CDR3 is TGTGCCAGCAGCCCGGGGGTGGAATACAATGAGCAGTTCTTC. Encoded protein: CASSPGVEYNEQFF.

This clonotype was observed at least ten times. This CDR3 is CASSLGDRTQETQYF. DNA of the CDR3: TGTGCCAGCAGCTTGGGGGACAGGACGCAGGAGACCCAGTACTTC. This rearrangement joins TRBV11-2 to TRBJ2-5, with TRBD1 identical over 8 bases. Germline V gene sequence: CDR1 SGHAT, CDR2 FQNNGV. The V gene end was trimmed by 3 bases and the J gene end by 5 bases; junction bases not matched to a gene: 8. The CDR3 totals 15 residues.

There are many counts of this clonotype. J is TRBJ2-2 and V is TRBV19; 9 bases align to TRBD1. Germline lookup yields CDR1 LNHDA and CDR2 SQIVND (reference sequence). The CDR3 is 16 amino acids. The V segment lost 4 bases and the J segment 8 bases; nucleotides outside the gene matches: 11. CDR3 sequence reads: CASSNSGGQGMGELFF. The DNA for the CDR3 is TGTGCCAGTAGTAATAGTGGGGGACAGGGAATGGGGGAGCTGTTTTTT.

Only a few counts were recorded for this clonotype. DNA of the CDR3: TGTGCCTGGAGTGTACTAGGCGGGGCCAACACCGGGGAGCTGTTTTTT. Translating it yields CAWSVLGGANTGELFF. V gene TRBV30 combines with J gene TRBJ2-2, with TRBD2 as a possible D gene (6 bases). The CDR3 covers 16 residues. Germline V lookup: CDR1 GTSNPN, CDR2 SVGIG (reference sequence). Trimming took off 0 bases at V and 2 bases at J, with 13 bases between the two ends.

The gene calls are TRBV20-1 and TRBJ2-3; TRBD2 aligns across 14 bases. J gave up 3 bases and V 0 bases, and 5 bases lay outside the gene matches. This CDR3 is 17 amino acids long. CDR1 is DFQATT, CDR2 SNEGSKA, per germline (reference sequence). The CDR3 region is CSARDPWTSGRTDTQYF. The DNA of the CDR3 is TGCAGTGCTAGAGATCCCTGGACTAGCGGGAGGACAGATACGCAGTATTTT.

This clonotype was detected many times. The V and J genes are TRBV7-2 and TRBJ2-3; 16 nucleotides align to TRBD2. The CDR3 runs 20 residues. CDR1 is SGHTA and CDR2 is FQGNSA in the germline V gene. After removal of 4 bases from V and 2 bases from J, the junction contained 12 bases not matched to a gene. The CDR3: CASSSRRPGLAGGLTDTQYF. CDR3 nucleotides: TGTGCCAGCAGCTCCCGAAGACCGGGACTAGCGGGAGGGCTCACAGATACGCAGTATTTT. The full variable domain, in which reference TRBV7-2 and TRBJ2-3 provide the parts outside the CDR3, is GAGVSQSPSNKVTEKGKDVELRCDPISGHTALYWYRQSLGQGLEFLIYFQGNSAPDKSGLPSDRFSAERTGGSVSTLTIQRTQQEDSAVYLCASSSRRPGLAGGLTDTQYFGPGTRLTVL.

This clonotype was counted at least ten times. This sequence joins TRBV27 and TRBJ1-2; D gene unclear. From germline, CDR1 is MNHEY and CDR2 SMNVEV (reference sequence). The V gene lost 5 bases and the J gene lost 4 bases, with 17 bases spanning the gap. CDR3 length: 15 residues. The CDR3 bases are TGTGCCAGCAGTACCACGCCGCTCGGGCCCTATGGCTACACCTTC. Translation: CASSTTPLGPYGYTF.

The chain recombines TRBV13 with TRBJ1-6; TRBD1 aligns across 7 bases. Germline V gives CDR1 PRHDT, CDR2 FYEKMQ (reference sequence). V shed 4 bases, J shed 11 bases, and the junction held 14 bases outside the gene matches. The CDR3 sequence is 16 residues long. The CDR3 reads CASSSQTGTENAPLHF. As DNA, the CDR3 is TGTGCCAGCAGCTCCCAGACCGGGACAGAAAATGCACCCCTCCACTTT.

In its sample, this clonotype was seen many times. This chain uses TRBV11-2 with TRBJ2-7, with 9 bases aligning to TRBD1. CDR1 is SGHAT and CDR2 is FQNNGV in the germline V gene. The V segment lost 5 bases and the J segment 3 bases; nucleotides outside the gene matches: 5. The CDR3 contains 14 residues. This CDR3 reads CASSVNRGLYEQYF. The CDR3 nucleotides are TGTGCCAGCAGCGTCAACAGGGGGCTCTACGAGCAGTACTTC.

This clonotype showed up many times. The chain uses TRBV6-1 and TRBJ2-7; the D is unclear. This CDR3 contains 14 residues. V lost 6 bases, J lost 4 bases, and 16 bases lay in between. Per the germline V gene, CDR1 is MNHNS and CDR2 is SASEGT. CDR3 coding DNA: TGTGCCAGCAGCCGAAGAAGTACCTTATACGAGCAGTACTTC. Translating gives CASSRRSTLYEQYF.

This chain links TRBV30 with TRBJ2-3; 9 positions agree with TRBD2. The V and J ends lost 5 bases and 3 bases, in that order; junction bases with no gene match: 3. The CDR3 sequence is 13 residues long. The germline V gene encodes CDR1 GTSNPN and CDR2 SVGIG (reference sequence). The chain's CDR3 is CAWEREVTDTQYF. The CDR3 DNA is TGTGCCTGGGAGCGGGAGGTAACAGATACGCAGTATTTT.

This clonotype was detected only once. The chain uses TRBV30 and TRBJ1-4; D not certain. The V gene's germline CDR1 is GTSNPN and CDR2 SVGIG (reference sequence). The CDR3 is 12 amino acids. V gave up 1 base and J gave up 7 bases, with 7 bases separating them. The CDR3 region has the DNA TGTGCCTGGAGTGATGGGAGTGAAAAACTGTTTTTT. Its protein product is CAWSDGSEKLFF.

This clonotype appeared many times. The gene calls are TRBV28 and TRBJ1-2; D remains ambiguous. This CDR3 region has 12 residues. V was cut by 5 bases and J by 8 bases, with 12 bases left in between. The V gene's germline CDR1 is MDHEN and CDR2 SYDVKM. The CDR3 DNA reads as TGTGCCAGCAGTCTGGGTTCGTTGGGCTACACCTTC. Translation gives CASSLGSLGYTF.

There are many counts of this clonotype. In DNA, the CDR3 is TGCAGCGTTCGAGGACAGGGCAACTATGGCTACACCTTC. This translates into CSVRGQGNYGYTF. The chain links TRBV29-1 to TRBJ1-2, with 8 bases fitting TRBD1. V dropped 5 bases and J dropped 2; count of bases not matched to a gene: 4. This CDR3 region has 13 residues. Per the germline V gene, CDR1 is SQVTM and CDR2 is ANQGSEA.

This clonotype came up a few times. The rearrangement uses TRBV30 and TRBJ2-3; D is undetermined. Between the trimmed V and J ends, which lost 2 bases and 14 bases, there was a span of 20 bases. The CDR3 covers 13 residues. The germline gives CDR1 GTSNPN, CDR2 SVGIG (reference sequence). This chain's CDR3 is CAWSPPPGPSRYF. DNA for the CDR3: TGTGCCTGGAGTCCACCGCCGGGCCCCAGCAGGTATTTT. Based on the CDR3 plus reference TRBV30 and TRBJ2-3, the full variable domain is SQTIHQWPATLVQPVGSPLSLECTVEGTSNPNLYWYRQAAGRGLQLLFYSVGIGQISSEVPQNLSASRPQDRQFILSSKKLLLSDSGFYLCAWSPPPGPSRYFGPGTRLTVL.

This clonotype has ten or more counts. The chain has TRBV28 and TRBJ2-7; no clear D gene. V dropped 3 bases and J dropped 7 bases, with 4 bases sitting between them. CDR3 length: 10 residues. Germline V gives CDR1 MDHEN, CDR2 SYDVKM. The DNA for the CDR3 is TGTGCCAGCAGTTTTGGGGAGCAGTACTTC. As protein: CASSFGEQYF.

This clonotype was counted between two and nine times. The chain uses TRBV5-6 and TRBJ1-5; weak D call: TRBD1 (5 bases). With 0 bases removed from V and 4 bases from J, the gap between germline ends came to 14 bases. Germline V CDR1 and CDR2: SGHDT, YYEEEE. The CDR3 is 16 amino acids. The CDR3 DNA reads TGTGCCAGCAGCTTGGATGGGCTGGGGGGGAATCAGCCCCAGCATTTT. The encoded protein is CASSLDGLGGNQPQHF.

This clonotype was picked up many times. The chain uses TRBV12-3 or TRBV12-4 and TRBJ1-3; no clear D gene. V lost 4 bases and J 0 bases, leaving 16 bases between the germline ends. CDR3 length: 17 amino acids. CDR3 DNA sequence: TGTGCCAGCAGTTCCCCGAGGCTCATAAACTCTGGAAACACCATATATTTT. It specifies CASSSPRLINSGNTIYF.

In its sample, this clonotype was seen many times. The chain recombines TRBV20-1 with TRBJ1-1; D may be TRBD1 (5 bases). CDR1 is DFQATT, CDR2 SNEGSKA, per germline (reference sequence). This CDR3 comprises 13 residues. Trimming removed 3 bases at V and 4 bases at J, with 12 bases between. The DNA for the CDR3 is TGCAGTGCTAGCTCGGGGGGGATCACTGAAGCTTTCTTT. This codes for CSASSGGITEAFF.

This clonotype was seen repeatedly, ten times or more. The chain combines TRBV28 with TRBJ1-2; D is uncertain. V dropped 7 bases and J dropped 3 bases, with 15 bases sitting between them. Germline CDR1 and CDR2: MDHEN and SYDVKM. The CDR3 sequence is 14 residues long. The CDR3 sequence: CASNVATHDYGYTF. The CDR3 bases are TGTGCCAGCAACGTGGCAACCCACGACTATGGCTACACCTTC.

In its sample, this clonotype was seen many times. The chain combines TRBV28 with TRBJ2-1; TRBD2 agrees at 9 bases. V gave up 7 bases and J gave up 2 bases; unmatched junction bases: 18. The CDR3 is made up of 19 amino acids. The germline CDR1 and CDR2 sequences are MDHEN and SYDVKM. The CDR3 DNA follows: TGTGCCAGCACCAATCCGGGACTAGCCCGTTCGGAGACCTACAATGAGCAGTTCTTC. Translating it yields CASTNPGLARSETYNEQFF.

This clonotype appeared many times. V usage is TRBV12-3 or TRBV12-4 and J usage is TRBJ1-6; D call uncertain. The CDR3 sequence is 14 residues long. The V and J ends lost 6 bases and 6 bases respectively, with 12 bases between them. The CDR3 DNA is TGTGCCAGCAGGCCGGACCACTCTAATTCACCCCTCCACTTT. Encoded protein: CASRPDHSNSPLHF.

CDR3 bases: TGTGCCAGCAGCGTAGGCCCCTCGATAGATCGGGGGTACAATGAGCAGTTCTTC. Translating it yields CASSVGPSIDRGYNEQFF. The genes are TRBV9 and TRBJ2-1; perhaps TRBD2 as D (6 bases). V shed 0 bases and J shed 4 bases, with 20 bases lying between them. Germline CDR1 SGDLS, CDR2 YYNGEE. This CDR3 is 18 amino acids long.

The genes are TRBV5-6 and TRBJ1-6; 11 bases line up with TRBD1. This CDR3 is 15 amino acids long. Unmatched junction bases numbered 3, after V lost 5 bases and J lost 5 bases. Germline V lookup: CDR1 SGHDT, CDR2 YYEEEE. CDR3 coding DNA: TGTGCCAGCAGGTGGGGACAGGGGGATAATTCACCCCTCCACTTT. It specifies CASRWGQGDNSPLHF. Full variable domain (outside the CDR3, taken from reference TRBV5-6 and TRBJ1-6): DAGVTQSPTHLIKTRGQQVTLRCSPKSGHDTVSWYQQALGQGPQFIFQYYEEEERQRGNFPDRFSGHQFPNYSSELNVNALLLGDSALYLCASRWGQGDNSPLHFGNGTRLTVT.

Concerning this clonotype: Given a much more abundant clone one base away, this may be a read error. The V call is TRBV2, the J call TRBJ2-7, with 11 bases fitting TRBD2. The CDR3 covers 15 residues. The germline V gene has CDR1 SNHLY and CDR2 FYNNEI. Trimming cost V 5 bases and J 4 bases; bases outside gene matches: 7. Here the CDR3 DNA reads TGTGCCAGCAGTAAATCCGGGACTAGCGGATACGAGCAGTACTTC. It codes for CASSKSGTSGYEQYF.